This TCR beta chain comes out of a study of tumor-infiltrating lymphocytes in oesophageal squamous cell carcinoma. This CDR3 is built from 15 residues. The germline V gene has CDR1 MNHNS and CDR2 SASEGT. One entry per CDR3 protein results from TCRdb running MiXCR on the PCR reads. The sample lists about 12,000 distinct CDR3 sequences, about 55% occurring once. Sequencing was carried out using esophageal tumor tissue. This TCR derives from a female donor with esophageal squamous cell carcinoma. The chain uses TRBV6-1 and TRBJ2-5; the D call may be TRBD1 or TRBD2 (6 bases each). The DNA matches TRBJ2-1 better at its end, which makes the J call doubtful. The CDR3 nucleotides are TGTGCCAGCAGTGAATACGGGGGCGCCAACAATGAGCAGTTCTTC. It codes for CASSEYGGANNEQFF.